A selection of T cell receptor beta chains follows, all from one sample in a study of radiotherapy plus CTLA-4 blockade in lung cancer. Assay: immunoSEQ multiplex PCR; the TCRdb copy retains only in-frame clones and omits some. The sample carries tens of thousands of clones, 70% to 80% recorded once. The sample here was peripheral blood, taken from a patient treated with radiotherapy plus ipilimumab. The receptor source for this set is a human donor with non-small cell lung cancer whose response to radiotherapy plus ipilimumab could not be evaluated. Some clones in this sample may be carry-over from other donors' samples. CDR3s include the opening cysteine and the closing phenylalanine or tryptophan. D genes are given only for firm matches. Clone size is stated in some rows and not others, as once, few, many or a class when expanded.

V gene: TRBV28; clone size: .; J gene: TRBJ1-6; D gene: .; CDR3 DNA: TGTGCCAGCAGTCCCGCAGGGAGGTCCTATAATTCACCCCTCCACTTT; CDR3 protein: CASSPAGRSYNSPLHF
V gene: TRBV28; clone size: .; J gene: TRBJ1-2; D gene: TRBD1; CDR3 DNA: TGTGCCAGCAGCTGGGGACAGGATAGTGGCTACACCTTC; CDR3 protein: CASSWGQDSGYTF
V gene: TRBV5-6; clone size: .; J gene: TRBJ2-2; D gene: .; CDR3 DNA: TGTGCCAGCACCCTGGTGCCAGCGGGCAGATACACCGGGGAGCTGTTTTTT; CDR3 protein: CASTLVPAGRYTGELFF
V gene: TRBV27; clone size: .; J gene: TRBJ2-1; D gene: TRBD2; CDR3 DNA: TGTGCCAGCAGACTCTCCGGGACTAGCGGGGGAAATGAGCAGTTCTTC; CDR3 protein: CASRLSGTSGGNEQFF
V gene: TRBV7-2; clone size: few; J gene: TRBJ1-3; D gene: TRBD1; CDR3 DNA: TGTGCCAGCAGCCCTCAGGGGGGCGGAGGGAACACCATATATTTT; CDR3 protein: CASSPQGGGGNTIYF
V gene: TRBV7-2; clone size: .; J gene: TRBJ2-3; D gene: TRBD2; CDR3 DNA: TGTGCCAGCAGCTTCCTAGCGGGGGGGGGAAGAAGCACAGATACGCAGTATTTT; CDR3 protein: CASSFLAGGGRSTDTQYF
V gene: TRBV5-6; clone size: many; J gene: TRBJ1-2; D gene: TRBD1; CDR3 DNA: TGTGCCAGCAGCGTATATTTCGGACAGGGTAACGATGGCTACACCTTC; CDR3 protein: CASSVYFGQGNDGYTF
V gene: TRBV19; clone size: few; J gene: TRBJ1-5; D gene: TRBD1; CDR3 DNA: TGTGCCAGTAGCTATCAGGGGGTGAGCAATCAGCCCCAGCATTTT; CDR3 protein: CASSYQGVSNQPQHF
V gene: TRBV19; clone size: .; J gene: TRBJ1-3; D gene: .; CDR3 DNA: TGTGCCAGTAGTATACCCCCACGGGAATCTTCTGGAAACACCATATATTTT; CDR3 protein: CASSIPPRESSGNTIYF
V gene: TRBV18; clone size: .; J gene: TRBJ1-5; D gene: .; CDR3 DNA: TGTGCCAGCTCCCTCGAGCGGGTCAATCAGCCCCAGCATTTT; CDR3 protein: CASSLERVNQPQHF
V gene: TRBV4-3; clone size: .; J gene: TRBJ1-2; D gene: .; CDR3 DNA: TGCGCCAGCAGCCAAGATACAGGGCAGCACTATGGCTACACCTTC; CDR3 protein: CASSQDTGQHYGYTF
V gene: TRBV5-4; clone size: .; J gene: TRBJ2-3; D gene: .; CDR3 DNA: TGTGCCAGCAGCTCGGTCCGAGCTAGCACAGATACGCAGTATTTT; CDR3 protein: CASSSVRASTDTQYF
V gene: TRBV6-1; clone size: .; J gene: TRBJ2-1; D gene: TRBD2; CDR3 DNA: TGTGCCAGTAGCGGGGGAAGCTCCTACAATGAGCAGTTCTTC; CDR3 protein: CASSGGSSYNEQFF
V gene: TRBV27; clone size: few; J gene: TRBJ2-7; D gene: .; CDR3 DNA: TGTGCCAGCAGTTTAAACAGGGAAGGTCCCTACGAGCAGTACTTC; CDR3 protein: CASSLNREGPYEQYF
V gene: TRBV5-1; clone size: .; J gene: TRBJ2-4; D gene: TRBD2; CDR3 DNA: TGCGCCAGCAGCACCCCGGGGGGCAAAAACATTCAGTACTTC; CDR3 protein: CASSTPGGKNIQYF
V gene: TRBV28; clone size: once; J gene: TRBJ1-2; D gene: TRBD1; CDR3 DNA: TGTGCCAGCAGTTGGACAGGGGTCAACTATGGCTACACCTTC; CDR3 protein: CASSWTGVNYGYTF
V gene: TRBV27; clone size: .; J gene: TRBJ2-1; D gene: .; CDR3 DNA: TGTGCCAGCACTCTCCGGGTCGGCAGGGCCGGCAATGAGCAGTTCTTC; CDR3 protein: CASTLRVGRAGNEQFF
V gene: TRBV27; clone size: .; J gene: TRBJ2-4; D gene: TRBD2; CDR3 DNA: TGTGCCAGCAGTCTAAATGCGGGGGGGCCCAAAAACATTCAGTACTTC; CDR3 protein: CASSLNAGGPKNIQYF
V gene: TRBV5-1; clone size: .; J gene: TRBJ2-5; D gene: .; CDR3 DNA: TGCGCCAGCAGCTTGGCCAGGGAAGGGACCCAGTACTTC; CDR3 protein: CASSLAREGTQYF
V gene: TRBV28; clone size: .; J gene: TRBJ2-5; D gene: TRBD2; CDR3 DNA: TGTGCCAGCAGTTTGACTAGCGGGGCGCAAGAGACCCAGTACTTC; CDR3 protein: CASSLTSGAQETQYF
V gene: TRBV7-2; clone size: .; J gene: TRBJ1-1; D gene: TRBD1; CDR3 DNA: TGTGCCAGCAGCTTAGAAAGGACAGGGGGAGGGAGAGCTTTCTTT; CDR3 protein: CASSLERTGGGRAFF
V gene: TRBV27; clone size: .; J gene: TRBJ2-1; D gene: TRBD2; CDR3 DNA: TGTGCCAGCAGTTTATTCTTTGGGGCTAGCGGCTCCTACAATGAGCAGTTCTTC; CDR3 protein: CASSLFFGASGSYNEQFF
V gene: TRBV6-6; clone size: once; J gene: TRBJ1-2; D gene: .; CDR3 DNA: TGTGCCACCCAGGGCCCCATTGGCATCGCTAGCTATGGCTACACCTTC; CDR3 protein: CATQGPIGIASYGYTF
V gene: TRBV19; clone size: .; J gene: TRBJ1-5; D gene: .; CDR3 DNA: TGTGCCAGTAGTATAGGGACAGTTAGCAATCAGCCCCAGCATTTT; CDR3 protein: CASSIGTVSNQPQHF
V gene: TRBV4-3; clone size: .; J gene: TRBJ1-2; D gene: .; CDR3 DNA: TGCGCCAGCAGCCAAGCACCGGGATCCGCTCGGGGCTACACCTTC; CDR3 protein: CASSQAPGSARGYTF
V gene: TRBV7-9; clone size: few; J gene: TRBJ1-1; D gene: TRBD1; CDR3 DNA: TGTGCCAGCAGCCCAGGGACAGTGAACACTGAAGCTTTCTTT; CDR3 protein: CASSPGTVNTEAFF
V gene: TRBV9; clone size: .; J gene: TRBJ2-1; D gene: TRBD2; CDR3 DNA: TGTGCCAGCAGCGTAGCGCCGGGGGGGCTCCTCAATGAGCAGTTCTTC; CDR3 protein: CASSVAPGGLLNEQFF
V gene: TRBV7-8; clone size: .; J gene: TRBJ2-1; D gene: TRBD2; CDR3 DNA: TGTGCCAGCAGCTTCGGGACTACCAATGAGCAGTTCTTC; CDR3 protein: CASSFGTTNEQFF
V gene: TRBV5-1; clone size: .; J gene: TRBJ1-2; D gene: TRBD1; CDR3 DNA: TGCGCCAGCAGCTTAGACAGGGACTATGGCTACACCTTC; CDR3 protein: CASSLDRDYGYTF
V gene: TRBV28; clone size: .; J gene: TRBJ1-5; D gene: .; CDR3 DNA: TGTGCCAGCAGCTTTAGTCAGCCCCAGCATTTT; CDR3 protein: CASSFSQPQHF
V gene: TRBV5-1; clone size: .; J gene: TRBJ1-2; D gene: .; CDR3 DNA: TGCGCCAGCAGTAACAGGCCTAGGGGGGGCTACACCTTC; CDR3 protein: CASSNRPRGGYTF
V gene: TRBV6-6; clone size: .; J gene: TRBJ2-1; D gene: TRBD1; CDR3 DNA: TGTGCCAGCAGTCTCCGGGGACAGGGAGGTTCGAATGAGCAGTTCTTC; CDR3 protein: CASSLRGQGGSNEQFF
V gene: TRBV7-3; clone size: once; J gene: TRBJ1-1; D gene: .; CDR3 DNA: TGTGCCAGCAGCTTACAGGGAGGAGGTAACACTGAAGCTTTCTTT; CDR3 protein: CASSLQGGGNTEAFF
V gene: TRBV6-1; clone size: .; J gene: TRBJ2-3; D gene: TRBD1; CDR3 DNA: TGTGCCAGCAGTGAAGGGACAGGGTCGGGATCCACAGATACGCAGTATTTT; CDR3 protein: CASSEGTGSGSTDTQYF
V gene: TRBV5-1; clone size: .; J gene: TRBJ2-5; D gene: .; CDR3 DNA: TGCGCCAGCAGCTTGAAGGTAGGAGGAGGAGAGACCCAGTACTTC; CDR3 protein: CASSLKVGGGETQYF
V gene: TRBV4-3; clone size: .; J gene: TRBJ2-1; D gene: .; CDR3 DNA: TGCGCCAGCAGTCTCGAGATGGGGGGGCCCGGCAATGAGCAGTTCTTC; CDR3 protein: CASSLEMGGPGNEQFF
V gene: TRBV28; clone size: .; J gene: TRBJ2-7; D gene: .; CDR3 DNA: TGTGCCAGCAGTTTAGGCCAGGGGCAGTACTTC; CDR3 protein: CASSLGQGQYF
V gene: TRBV29-1; clone size: once; J gene: TRBJ2-3; D gene: TRBD1; CDR3 DNA: TGCAGCGTTGCGGGGGACAGGGGTTTGACAGATACGCAGTATTTT; CDR3 protein: CSVAGDRGLTDTQYF
V gene: TRBV5-1; clone size: .; J gene: TRBJ2-3; D gene: .; CDR3 DNA: TGCGCCAGCAGCTCCGGGACTAGCACAGATACGCAGTATTTT; CDR3 protein: CASSSGTSTDTQYF
V gene: TRBV5-1; clone size: .; J gene: TRBJ1-6; D gene: TRBD1; CDR3 DNA: TGCGCCAGCAGCTTTACAGGGGTAATCTCCTATAATTCCCCCCTCCACTTT; CDR3 protein: CASSFTGVISYNSPLHF